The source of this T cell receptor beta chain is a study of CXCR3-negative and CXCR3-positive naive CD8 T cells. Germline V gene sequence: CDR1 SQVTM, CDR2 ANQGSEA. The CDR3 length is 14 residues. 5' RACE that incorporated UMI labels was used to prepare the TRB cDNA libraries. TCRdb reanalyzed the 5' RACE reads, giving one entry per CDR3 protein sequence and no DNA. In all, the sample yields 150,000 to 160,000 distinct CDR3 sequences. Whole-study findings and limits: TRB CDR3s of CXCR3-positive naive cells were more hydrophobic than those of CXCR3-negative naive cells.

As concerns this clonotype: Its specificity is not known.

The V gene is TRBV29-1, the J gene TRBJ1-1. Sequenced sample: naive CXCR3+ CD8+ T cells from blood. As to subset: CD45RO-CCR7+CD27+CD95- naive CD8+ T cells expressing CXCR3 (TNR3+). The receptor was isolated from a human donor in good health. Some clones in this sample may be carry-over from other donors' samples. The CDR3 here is CSVGRDLLNTEAFF. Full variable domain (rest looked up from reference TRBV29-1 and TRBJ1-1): SAVISQKPSRDICQRGTSLTIQCQVDSQVTMMFWYRQQPGQSLTLIATANQGSEATYESGFVIDKFPISRPNLTFSTLTVSNMSPEDSSIYLCSVGRDLLNTEAFFGQGTRLTVV.